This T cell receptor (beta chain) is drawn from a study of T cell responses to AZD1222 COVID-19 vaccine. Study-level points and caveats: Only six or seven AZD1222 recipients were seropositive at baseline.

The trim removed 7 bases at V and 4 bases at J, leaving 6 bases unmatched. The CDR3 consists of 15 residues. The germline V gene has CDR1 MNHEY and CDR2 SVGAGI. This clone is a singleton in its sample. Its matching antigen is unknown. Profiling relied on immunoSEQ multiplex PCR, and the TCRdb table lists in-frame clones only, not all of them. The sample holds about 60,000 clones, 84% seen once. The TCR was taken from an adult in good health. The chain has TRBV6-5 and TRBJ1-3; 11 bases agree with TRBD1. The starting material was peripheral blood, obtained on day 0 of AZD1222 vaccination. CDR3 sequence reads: CASTGQGVRGNTIYF. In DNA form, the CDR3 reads TGTGCCAGCACGGGACAGGGGGTCAGGGGAAACACCATATATTTT.